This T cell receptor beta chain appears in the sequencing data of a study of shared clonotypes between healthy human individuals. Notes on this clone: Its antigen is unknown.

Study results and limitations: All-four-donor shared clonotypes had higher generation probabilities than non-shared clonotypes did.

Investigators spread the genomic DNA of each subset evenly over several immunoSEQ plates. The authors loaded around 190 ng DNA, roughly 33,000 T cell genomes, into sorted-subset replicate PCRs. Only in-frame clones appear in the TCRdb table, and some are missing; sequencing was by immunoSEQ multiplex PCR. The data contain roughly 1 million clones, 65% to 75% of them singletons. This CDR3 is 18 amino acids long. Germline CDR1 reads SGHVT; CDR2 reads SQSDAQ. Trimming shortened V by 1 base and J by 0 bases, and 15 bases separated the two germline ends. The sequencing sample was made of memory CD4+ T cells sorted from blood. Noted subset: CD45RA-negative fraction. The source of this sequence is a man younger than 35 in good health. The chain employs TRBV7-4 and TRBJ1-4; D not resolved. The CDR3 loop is CASSLDPGSRATNEKLFF. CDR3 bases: TGTGCCAGCAGCTTAGATCCCGGCAGCCGAGCAACTAATGAAAAACTGTTTTTT.